This T cell receptor beta chain was obtained from a study of shared clonotypes between healthy human individuals. Study-wide findings and caveats: It was the non-shared clonotypes that had lower generation probabilities than clonotypes shared by all four donors.

Concerning this clone: The antigen is undetermined.

This was a deep-level run. Replicate PCRs for sorted subsets used around 200 ng DNA; this equaled tens of thousands of T cell genomes. The method was immunoSEQ multiplex PCR; TCRdb's version includes in-frame clones alone and lacks a portion of them. The sample records approximately 1.5 million clones, approximately 98.5% being singletons. Sequences were obtained from naive CD4+ T cells sorted from blood. Subset here: CD45RA+ positively selected. The TCR originated in a man under 40 in good health.

CDR3 in amino acids: CASSLAGAHEKLFF. In DNA form, the CDR3 reads TGTGCCAGCAGCCTGGCGGGGGCCCATGAAAAACTGTTTTTT. The V and J genes are TRBV28 and TRBJ1-4; TRBD1 might be the D (6 bases). Germline V lookup: CDR1 MDHEN, CDR2 SYDVKM. The CDR3 has 14 amino acids. V lost 6 bases, J lost 6 bases, and 14 bases lay in between.